This T cell receptor (beta chain) came from a study of read filtering for tumor transcriptome and immune sequencing (dated by TCRdb to 2020 to 2022). About the full investigation: The cohort was composed of about 16 male and 14 female patients, with a mean age of approximately 66 years and an age range of about 47 to 85. By revised international staging, 8 patients were R-ISS I, approximately 15 were R-ISS II and more than five were R-ISS III. After DNase treatment, whole-transcriptome libraries were prepared using the TruSeq RNA Access Library Prep Kit. Per sample, about 3.5 to 10.27 million TCR-region mapped reads were obtained with IR-seq, compared with only about 80 to 1,300 with RNA-seq. Using the same bone marrow samples, the study compared TCR repertoires obtained by targeted immune repertoire sequencing with those obtained by bulk whole-transcriptome sequencing. As a main aim, a read-filtering strategy for immune repertoire data was addressed, with the specific question being whether clonotypes supported by a single read should be removed. What the work shows at the level of the full study, not this receptor alone: Clonotypes were captured by IR-seq at much higher depth and more reliably than by RNA-seq, and smaller IR-seq throughput was sufficient for identification of most shared clonotypes. The correlation between IR-seq and RNA-seq shared clonotype proportions was increased by removal of single-read clonotypes. In IR-seq, around four fifths of clonotypes but approximately 3.6% of total reads were represented by single-read clonotypes, whereas in RNA-seq, about 69% of clonotypes and approximately 44% of reads were represented by single-read clonotypes. The sorted CD138-negative fraction was a mixed bone marrow immune population, not purified T cells.

This clonotype showed up many times. This receptor's antigen is unknown. No qualities accompany the bases; no much larger clone lies one base away. Starting from roughly 410 ng RNA, TCR libraries were constructed with the Immunoverse kit using molecular barcoded adaptors that cover the alpha/delta and beta/gamma chains. TCR library preparation used the same RNA that went into transcriptome sequencing. Sequencing of TCR libraries was carried out on an Illumina HiSeq 4000 with 2 x 150 cycles. Concerning the study's data processing: With MiXCR, TCR reads were aligned to human V, D, J and C references and assembled into CDR3 clonotypes, with quality filtering and error correction included. Clonotype counts and gene usage diversity were analyzed with the tcR package in R. For inspection of raw mapping reads, RNA-seq reads were mapped by STAR aligner version 2.5.3a onto GRCh37 of the human genome. IR-seq fastq files were randomly downsampled with Seqtk 1.3 to test the effect of sequencing depth on detected clonotypes. TCRdb ran its own pipeline on the public reads, namely fastp trimming at Q25 and MiXCR clone calling, and kept in-frame beta chains. Each CDR3 protein appears once, grouped with its most common genes and DNA. TCRdb's processing, not the authors', yielded these V and J calls. Recorded for this sample are fewer than 100,000 distinct CDR3 sequences; 12% of them occurred a single time. Of the sample, more than 12% is held by the ten largest clones.

Bone marrow was sampled from every patient at the time of active disease. Bone marrow mononuclear cells were isolated by Ficoll-Hypaque density gradient centrifugation. To remove myeloma plasma cells, the cells were labeled with CD138 magnetic microbeads on a MACS separator, and CD138-negative cells were then collected by negative selection. The purity of the isolated cells was checked by flow cytometry with CD138 antibodies on an Attune NxT. Total RNA was extracted using TRIzol reagent and was quantified on a NanoDrop spectrophotometer. For each patient, paired RNA-seq and IR-seq were run on the CD138-negative bone marrow sample from that patient. Sequenced sample: a population of CD138-negative cells sorted from bone marrow. Sample cell subset or site, as interpreted from the label and publication: bone marrow mononuclear cells depleted of CD138+ plasma/myeloma cells by negative magnetic selection. This TCR came from a donor at least 40 years old with multiple myeloma.

The CDR3 reads CASSQQGGNQPQHF. In nucleotide form, the sequence is TGTGCCAGCAGTCAACAGGGTGGCAATCAGCCCCAGCATTTT. Recombination joined TRBV12-3 or TRBV12-4 with TRBJ1-5; a tentative D match to TRBD1 spans 6 bases. The CDR3 goes from the cysteine to the phenylalanine over 14 residues. The CDR3 DNA has 42 bases and is translated from base 1. The trim is 5 bases for V and 2 bases for J, with a gap of 10 bases between the germline ends.